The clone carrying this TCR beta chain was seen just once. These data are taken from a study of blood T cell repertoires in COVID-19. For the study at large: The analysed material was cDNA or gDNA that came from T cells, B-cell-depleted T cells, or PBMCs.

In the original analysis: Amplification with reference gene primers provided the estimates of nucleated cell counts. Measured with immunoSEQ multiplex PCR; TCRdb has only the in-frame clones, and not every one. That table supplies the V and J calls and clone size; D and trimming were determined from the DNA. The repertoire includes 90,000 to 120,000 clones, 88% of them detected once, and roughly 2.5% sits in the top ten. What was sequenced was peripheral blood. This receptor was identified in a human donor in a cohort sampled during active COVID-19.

The CDR3 protein is CASSLVTSGSNEQYF. The CDR3 DNA follows: TGTGCCAGCAGCTTAGTGACTAGCGGGAGTAACGAGCAGTACTTC. The rearrangement links TRBV7-9 to TRBJ2-7, with 12 nucleotides matching TRBD2. The J segment lost 5 bases and the V segment lost 1 base, leaving 3 bases of the junction unmatched. From germline, CDR1 is SEHNR and CDR2 FQNEAQ (reference sequence). CDR3 size: 15 residues.